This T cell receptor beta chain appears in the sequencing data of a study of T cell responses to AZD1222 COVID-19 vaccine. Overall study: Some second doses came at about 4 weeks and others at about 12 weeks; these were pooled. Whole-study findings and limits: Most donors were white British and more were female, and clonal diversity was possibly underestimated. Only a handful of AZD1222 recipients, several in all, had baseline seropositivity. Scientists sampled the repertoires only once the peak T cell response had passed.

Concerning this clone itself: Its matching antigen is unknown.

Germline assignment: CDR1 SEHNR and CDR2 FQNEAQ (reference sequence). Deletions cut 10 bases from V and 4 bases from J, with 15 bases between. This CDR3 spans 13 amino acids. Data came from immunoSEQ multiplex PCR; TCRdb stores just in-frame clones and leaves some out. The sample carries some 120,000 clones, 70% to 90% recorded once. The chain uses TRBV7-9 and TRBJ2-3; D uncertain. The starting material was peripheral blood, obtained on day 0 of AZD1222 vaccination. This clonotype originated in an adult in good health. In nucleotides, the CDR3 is TGTGCCAAATCGGGTCCCGACGCAGATACGCAGTATTTT. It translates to CAKSGPDADTQYF. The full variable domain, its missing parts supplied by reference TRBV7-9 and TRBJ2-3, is DTGVSQNPRHKITKRGQNVTFRCDPISEHNRLYWYRQTLGQGPEFLTYFQNEAQLEKSRLLSDRFSAERPKGSFSTLEIQRTEQGDSAMYLCAKSGPDADTQYFGPGTRLTVL.